The 25 T cell receptor beta chains reported below all come from one sample, sequenced in a study of blood T cell repertoires in COVID-19. Only in-frame clones appear in the TCRdb table, and some are missing; sequencing was by immunoSEQ multiplex PCR. The sample contains 300,000 or so clones, roughly 91% of which appear only once. The specimen was PBMCs or T cells enriched from blood (not recorded which). The receptors stem from a woman between 45 and 65 years old who had been exposed to COVID-19.

This chain connects TRBV19 to TRBJ2-4; 9 bases fit TRBD1. CDR1 LNHDA and CDR2 SQIVND come from the germline V gene (reference sequence). The V and J ends lost 1 base and 6 bases, in that order; junction bases with no gene match: 1. This CDR3 has 14 amino acids. The CDR3 DNA is TGTGCCAGTAGTATAGGGACAGGGGTAAACATTCAGTACTTC. Residues: CASSIGTGVNIQYF.

This sequence joins TRBV18 and TRBJ1-2; no clear D. Germline loops: CDR1 KGHSH, CDR2 LQKENI. The V gene lost 6 bases and the J gene lost 6 bases, with 11 bases spanning the gap. The CDR3 covers 12 residues. CDR3 residues: CASSPFGDGYTF. Written as DNA, the CDR3 is TGTGCCAGCTCCCCATTCGGGGATGGCTACACCTTC.

The chain couples TRBV6-5 to TRBJ2-1; D may be TRBD2 (6 bases). CDR3 length: 15 amino acids. Trimming shortened V by 5 bases and J by 3 bases, and 14 bases separated the two germline ends. CDR1 and CDR2 (germline): MNHEY, SVGAGI. This CDR3 reads CASSHLADLYNEQFF. CDR3 bases: TGTGCCAGCAGTCATTTAGCGGACCTCTACAATGAGCAGTTCTTC.

The V gene is TRBV5-4, the J gene TRBJ1-2, with 7 bases aligning to TRBD1. V lost 4 bases and J lost 6; bases outside the gene matches: 6. This CDR3 contains 13 residues. The germline V gene has CDR1 SGHNT and CDR2 YYREEE (reference sequence). The CDR3 DNA reads TGTGCCAGCAGCCCCGACAGGGACGATGGCTACACCTTC. Translated: CASSPDRDDGYTF.

The genes are TRBV7-9 and TRBJ1-2; 12 nucleotides match TRBD1. V shed 7 bases and J 4 bases; nucleotides not matched to a gene: 10. The length of the CDR3 is 16 residues. CDR1 is SEHNR, CDR2 FQNEAQ, per germline (reference sequence). The CDR3 region has the DNA TGTGCCAGCACCTCCGGGACAGGGGGCTCGGGCTATGGCTACACCTTC. Translation gives CASTSGTGGSGYGYTF.

This sequence joins TRBV28 and TRBJ1-4, with D possibly being TRBD1 (6 bases). Trimming left V 2 bases short and J 8 bases short, with 15 bases between. Germline values: CDR1 MDHEN, CDR2 SYDVKM. CDR3 length: 15 residues. The DNA of the CDR3 is TGTGCCAGCAGTTTAGAAACAGGGTGGCCCGAAAAACTGTTTTTT. Its translation is CASSLETGWPEKLFF.

The rearrangement joins TRBV20-1 to TRBJ2-1; 8 nucleotides match TRBD2. The CDR3 loop spans 11 amino acids. Per the germline V gene, CDR1 is DFQATT and CDR2 is SNEGSKA (reference sequence). V gave up 3 bases and J gave up 12 bases; unmatched junction bases: 4. CDR3 DNA sequence: TGCAGTGCTAGTTTGGCGGGGGGGCAGTTCTTC. It specifies CSASLAGGQFF.

The V and J genes are TRBV5-1 and TRBJ1-4; 9 nucleotides line up with TRBD1. The trim removed 3 bases at V and 7 bases at J, leaving 4 bases unmatched. The CDR3 covers 14 residues. Germline CDR1 and CDR2: SGHRS and YFSETQ. The CDR3 coding sequence is TGCGCCAGCAGCTCCGGGACAGGGAGTGAAAAACTGTTTTTT. Translated: CASSSGTGSEKLFF.

The gene calls are TRBV5-6 and TRBJ1-4, with 9 positions matching TRBD1. V shed 0 bases and J 6 bases; nucleotides not matched to a gene: 6. Germline CDR1 is SGHDT and CDR2 is YYEEEE. The length of the CDR3 is 16 residues. In DNA, the CDR3 is TGTGCCAGCAGCTTGGGTTGGGGACAGGGAGATGAAAAACTGTTTTTT. This encodes CASSLGWGQGDEKLFF.

The chain employs TRBV15 and TRBJ1-2, with 7 positions matching TRBD1. The V gene's germline CDR1 is LNHNV and CDR2 YYDKDF (reference sequence). The CDR3 runs to 15 residues. The J segment lost 6 bases and the V segment lost 0 bases, leaving 7 bases of the junction unmatched. The CDR3 here is CATSRDYRGEDGYTF. In nucleotides, the CDR3 is TGTGCCACCAGCAGAGATTACAGGGGAGAGGATGGCTACACCTTC. The full variable domain, rest sourced from reference TRBV15 and TRBJ1-2, is DAMVIQNPRYQVTQFGKPVTLSCSQTLNHNVMYWYQQKSSQAPKLLFHYYDKDFNNEADTPDNFQSRRPNTSFCFLDIRSPGLGDTAMYLCATSRDYRGEDGYTFGSGTRLTVV.

This clone was seen more than once but under ten times. The chain employs TRBV9 and TRBJ2-1; possible D gene TRBD1, 5 bases. The length of the CDR3 is 19 residues. Germline-derived CDR1 and CDR2 are SGDLS and YYNGEE. V was shortened by 4 bases and J by 7 bases, with 30 bases between the two germline ends. DNA for the CDR3: TGTGCCAGCAGCTCTCGCTTGAATGGACAAGGAAAAAAGAGGAATGAGCAGTTCTTC. Amino acids: CASSSRLNGQGKKRNEQFF. Complete variable domain (other parts from reference TRBV9 and TRBJ2-1): DSGVTQTPKHLITATGQRVTLRCSPRSGDLSVYWYQQSLDQGLQFLIQYYNGEERAKGNILERFSAQQFPDLHSELNLSSLELGDSALYFCASSSRLNGQGKKRNEQFFGPGTRLTVL.

This rearrangement joins TRBV28 to TRBJ1-5; perhaps TRBD1 as D (6 bases). Looked up from germline, CDR1 is MDHEN and CDR2 is SYDVKM. V dropped 8 bases and J dropped 2 bases, with 16 bases sitting between them. The CDR3 runs 15 residues. The CDR3, as DNA: TGTGCCAGCGGCCTACAGGGACGGGGCAATCAGCCCCAGCATTTT. This sequence encodes CASGLQGRGNQPQHF.

The chain has TRBV29-1 and TRBJ2-7; TRBD1 might be the D (6 bases). Germline V lookup: CDR1 SQVTM, CDR2 ANQGSEA. The V end was cut by 2 bases, the J end by 3 bases, with 11 bases between. This CDR3 contains 13 residues. The CDR3, as DNA: TGCAGCGTTGAATCCCAGGGGAACTACGAGCAGTACTTC. Protein: CSVESQGNYEQYF.

This clone was seen only once. The genes are TRBV28 and TRBJ2-7, with 7 nucleotides matching TRBD1. The trim removed 7 bases at V and 2 bases at J, leaving 8 bases unmatched. Germline lookup yields CDR1 MDHEN and CDR2 SYDVKM. The CDR3 has 14 amino acids. The CDR3 DNA is TGTGCCAGCAACCCCAGGGGGTACCCCTACGAGCAGTACTTC. Translating gives CASNPRGYPYEQYF.

This sequence joins TRBV28 and TRBJ2-5, with 8 bases aligning to TRBD2. The junction had 6 bases not matched to a gene; V was cut back by 5 bases and J by 4 bases. CDR3 size: 14 residues. Germline CDR1 and CDR2: MDHEN and SYDVKM. The CDR3 sequence is CASSTLAGTETQYF. CDR3 DNA sequence: TGTGCCAGCAGTACCTTAGCGGGGACAGAGACCCAGTACTTC.

The V gene is TRBV10-3, the J gene TRBJ1-3; D perhaps matches TRBD1 (5 bases). CDR3 length: 14 amino acids. Germline V gene sequence: CDR1 ENHRY, CDR2 SYGVKD. Trimming cost V 10 bases and J 0 bases, with 13 bases left between them. In DNA, the CDR3 is TGTGCCACCAGAGACAGCTACTCTGGAAACACCATATATTTT. Translating it yields CATRDSYSGNTIYF.

The chain combines TRBV5-1 with TRBJ2-2, with 7 positions matching TRBD2. J was trimmed by 7 bases and V by 2 bases; bases with no gene match: 11. CDR3 length: 16 residues. CDR1 SGHRS and CDR2 YFSETQ come from the germline V gene. CDR3 DNA: TGCGCCAGCAGCTTACCGGGGCGGGGGACGAACGGGGAGCTGTTTTTT. Translation: CASSLPGRGTNGELFF. Variable domain in full (rest from reference TRBV5-1 and TRBJ2-2): KAGVTQTPRYLIKTRGQQVTLSCSPISGHRSVSWYQQTPGQGLQFLFEYFSETQRNKGNFPGRFSGRQFSNSRSEMNVSTLELGDSALYLCASSLPGRGTNGELFFGEGSRLTVL.

The chain combines TRBV7-9 with TRBJ1-6, with TRBD1 matching 7 bases. The J segment lost 6 bases and the V segment lost 5 bases, leaving 7 bases of the junction unmatched. The CDR3 is 15 amino acids. Per the germline V gene, CDR1 is SEHNR and CDR2 is FQNEAQ (reference sequence). In nucleotides, the CDR3 is TGTGCCAGCAGCCTACCGGGACAGATTAATTCACCCCTCCACTTT. Translating gives CASSLPGQINSPLHF.

In its sample, this clone ranks as large (0.1 to 1%). This chain joins TRBV29-1 and TRBJ2-1; 9 nucleotides agree with TRBD2. The length of the CDR3 is 17 residues. V lost 0 bases and J lost 6; bases outside the gene matches: 12. Germline values: CDR1 SQVTM, CDR2 ANQGSEA. This CDR3 is CSVEDGGSGGGVNEQFF. CDR3 in DNA: TGCAGCGTTGAAGATGGAGGTAGCGGGGGCGGGGTCAATGAGCAGTTCTTC.

This CDR3 is CATKRLGLYNEQFF. The CDR3, as DNA: TGTGCCACTAAGAGACTAGGCCTTTACAATGAGCAGTTCTTC. The rearrangement joins TRBV27 to TRBJ2-1; possibly TRBD2 for D (6 bases). Germline values: CDR1 MNHEY, CDR2 SMNVEV (reference sequence). Trimming took off 10 bases at V and 4 bases at J, with 17 bases between the two ends. The CDR3 loop spans 14 amino acids.

The J gene is TRBJ2-3, the V gene TRBV5-1, with D possibly TRBD1 on 6 matching bases. CDR3 size: 19 residues. With 0 bases removed from V and 2 bases from J, the gap between germline ends came to 22 bases. Germline values: CDR1 SGHRS, CDR2 YFSETQ. The CDR3 sequence is CASSLGTGTTSSLTDTQYF. The CDR3 nucleotides are TGCGCCAGCAGCTTGGGGACCGGGACAACCTCTTCACTCACAGATACGCAGTATTTT.

The chain employs TRBV2 and TRBJ1-2, with a possible D match to TRBD1 (5 bases). This CDR3 spans 13 amino acids. Trimming shortened V by 8 bases and J by 8 bases, and 18 bases separated the two germline ends. Germline assignment: CDR1 SNHLY and CDR2 FYNNEI. The CDR3 DNA reads as TGTGCCAGCGGCTGGACAAACCAGTGGGGCTACACCTTC. It encodes CASGWTNQWGYTF.

The chain recombines TRBV5-5 with TRBJ1-4; 8 bases fit TRBD1. There are 15 residues in the CDR3. With V trimmed by 4 bases and J by 4 bases, 6 bases remained unmatched. Germline V gene lookup returns CDR1 SGHKS and CDR2 YYEKEE (reference sequence). The CDR3 sequence: CASSQGTGLNEKLFF. CDR3 coding DNA: TGTGCCAGCAGCCAAGGGACAGGACTTAATGAAAAACTGTTTTTT.

This sequence joins TRBV4-1 and TRBJ1-5, with no clear D. The CDR3 runs 16 residues. Germline V gene data show CDR1 as MGHRA and CDR2 as YSYEKL. V shed 1 base and J shed 1 base, with 11 bases lying between them. The CDR3 bases are TGCGCCAGCAGCCAAGGAGGGAAGCGGAGCAATCAGCCCCAGCATTTT. Amino acids: CASSQGGKRSNQPQHF.

The V gene is TRBV2, the J gene TRBJ1-3; D is perhaps TRBD1 (5 bases). This CDR3 contains 15 residues. From germline, CDR1 is SNHLY and CDR2 FYNNEI. V lost 6 bases to trimming and J lost 0 bases, with 12 bases between them. The CDR3 spells CASRAGWGSGNTIYF. The CDR3 region has the DNA TGTGCCAGCAGGGCAGGGTGGGGCTCTGGAAACACCATATATTTT.